The next 28 T cell receptor beta chains were all read from a single sample in a study of blood T cells in healthy people across ages. Then a second PCR, running about 6 to 12 cycles, was carried out with a sample-barcoded 5' primer and a J-beta primer mix. TCRdb called the 5' RACE reads again in MiXCR, with one record for every CDR3 protein. The sample contains roughly 1,700,000 distinct CDR3 sequences, approximately 28% of which appear only once. The sample comprised blood. These receptors all stem from a woman aged 30 to 39 in good health.

The chain joins TRBV6-1 to TRBJ2-6; D is tentatively TRBD1 or TRBD2 (5 bases each). V was trimmed by 6 bases and J by 0 bases, leaving 15 bases between them. The germline CDR1 and CDR2 sequences are MNHNS and SASEGT. This CDR3 comprises 17 residues. CDR3 region: CASSDGGLTSGANVLTF. The DNA for the CDR3 is TGTGCCAGCAGCGATGGGGGTCTTACCTCTGGGGCCAACGTCCTGACTTTC.

The table lists this clonotype with many counts. The chain has TRBV27 and TRBJ1-6; D uncertain. CDR3 length: 15 amino acids. V gave up 2 bases and J gave up 7 bases, with 12 bases separating them. Germline V gives CDR1 MNHEY, CDR2 SMNVEV (reference sequence). The CDR3 sequence is CASSLGGLLNSPLHF. CDR3 DNA sequence: TGTGCCAGCAGTTTAGGCGGACTCCTGAATTCACCCCTCCACTTT.

The gene calls are TRBV20-1 and TRBJ2-5; the D is unclear. The V and J ends lost 3 bases and 3 bases respectively, with 8 bases between them. The CDR3 is 12 residues long. Germline V lookup: CDR1 DFQATT, CDR2 SNEGSKA (reference sequence). The CDR3 DNA follows: TGCAGTGCTAGTAATGGGAAAGAGACCCAGTACTTC. Protein product: CSASNGKETQYF.

In regard to this clonotype: One end of the junction varies from germline; a read error may be responsible. The chain uses TRBV12-3 or TRBV12-4 and TRBJ1-1; weak D call: TRBD1 (5 bases). The CDR3 runs 13 residues. DNA for the CDR3: TGTGCCAGCAGTCAGGGCCAGGGCACTGGAGCTTTCTTT. It yields the protein CASSQGQGTGAFF.

This clonotype was seen ten or more times. The rearrangement joins TRBV20-1 to TRBJ2-4; possibly TRBD1 or TRBD2 for D (6 bases each). This CDR3 spans 13 amino acids. The germline CDR1 and CDR2 sequences are DFQATT and SNEGSKA (reference sequence). The V and J ends lost 7 bases and 6 bases respectively, with 16 bases between them. The CDR3 DNA follows: TGCAGTGTTGGTGTACAGGGAGGAAACATTCAGTACTTC. Translating it yields CSVGVQGGNIQYF.

The rearrangement uses TRBV10-3 and TRBJ2-7, with D uncertain. CDR3 size: 14 residues. The V gene lost 1 base and the J gene lost 4 bases, with 11 bases spanning the gap. Germline values: CDR1 ENHRY, CDR2 SYGVKD. CDR3 DNA sequence: TGTGCCATCAGTGAGTATGGGAAATCGTACGAGCAGTACTTC. This gives the protein CAISEYGKSYEQYF.

The chain employs TRBV7-2 and TRBJ2-3, with D maybe TRBD2 (6 bases). V was clipped by 1 base and J by 4 bases, with 18 bases between them. The CDR3 loop spans 17 amino acids. Germline-derived CDR1 and CDR2 are SGHTA and FQGNSA. This CDR3 reads CASSLGRRGPVADTQYF. CDR3 coding DNA: TGTGCCAGCAGCTTAGGTCGGCGGGGACCCGTCGCAGATACGCAGTATTTT.

V usage is TRBV2 and J usage is TRBJ1-2; a possible D gene is TRBD1 (5 bases). V lost 6 bases and J lost 8, with 19 bases in between. From germline, CDR1 is SNHLY and CDR2 FYNNEI. The CDR3 covers 14 residues. The CDR3 nucleotides are TGTGCCAGCAGATTTAGGGGCGCGGGGGTCGGCTACACCTTC. Its translation: CASRFRGAGVGYTF.

This clonotype came up a few times. V and J are TRBV20-1 and TRBJ2-3; 8 bases map to TRBD2. In germline, CDR1 is DFQATT, CDR2 SNEGSKA (reference sequence). CDR3 length equals 18 residues. Unmatched junction bases numbered 12, after V lost 1 base and J lost 0 bases. CDR3 in DNA: TGCAGTGCTAGAGCATTTGAGCGGGAGCTAACTAGCACAGATACGCAGTATTTT. Encoded protein: CSARAFERELTSTDTQYF.

This clonotype was recorded a few times. The CDR3 here is CASSSREGREQYF. Here the CDR3 DNA reads TGTGCCAGCAGCTCCAGGGAGGGGCGCGAGCAGTACTTC. The chain joins TRBV11-3 to TRBJ2-7, with 7 bases identical to TRBD2. V was pared by 4 bases and J by 6 bases, with 6 bases of the junction left unmatched. The CDR3 sequence is 13 residues long. Germline CDR1 and CDR2: SGHNT and YENEEA.

In its sample, this clonotype was seen once. This chain connects TRBV7-2 to TRBJ2-5; tentative D call: TRBD2 (5 bases). The DNA matches TRBJ2-7 better at its end, which makes the J call doubtful. The CDR3 extends over 15 amino acids. Per the germline V gene, CDR1 is SGHTA and CDR2 is FQGNSA. In nucleotides, the CDR3 is TGTGCCAGCAGTCTCCGGGGTGCGACCCTCTACGAGCAGTACTTC. Translating it yields CASSLRGATLYEQYF.

V and J are TRBV5-8 and TRBJ2-5; perhaps TRBD2 as D (6 bases). The CDR3 runs 15 residues. Germline V lookup: CDR1 SGHTS, CDR2 YDEGEE. CDR3 sequence: CAATPGGFLRETQYF. In DNA, the CDR3 is TGTGCAGCCACTCCCGGGGGTTTCCTTCGAGAGACCCAGTACTTC. The full variable domain, completed using reference TRBV5-8 and TRBJ2-5, is EAGVTQSPTHLIKTRGQQATLRCSPISGHTSVYWYQQALGLGLQFLLWYDEGEERNRGNFPPRFSGRQFPNYSSELNVNALELEDSALYLCAATPGGFLRETQYFGPGTRLLVL.

This clonotype was found a few times. This chain joins TRBV12-3 or TRBV12-4 and TRBJ1-6; no clear D. The CDR3 runs to 15 residues. Trimming left V 6 bases short and J 7 bases short, with 16 bases between. The CDR3 reads CASSPGRTLNSPLHF. CDR3 bases: TGTGCCAGCAGCCCCGGCAGAACCCTCAATTCACCCCTCCACTTT.

The table lists this clonotype with a few counts. The chain is built from TRBV4-1 and TRBJ1-5; D not certain. The V and J ends lost 4 bases and 1 base respectively, with 14 bases between them. Germline assignment: CDR1 MGHRA and CDR2 YSYEKL. This CDR3 comprises 16 residues. The CDR3 region has the DNA TGCGCCAGCAGCCGGGGTTGGGGTGCGAGCAATCAGCCCCAGCATTTT. Amino acid sequence: CASSRGWGASNQPQHF.

Remarks on this clonotype: With a much larger clone just one base away, this may be a read error. V is TRBV18 and J is TRBJ2-7; D is unclear. Germline V gene lookup returns CDR1 KGHSH and CDR2 LQKENI. The CDR3 contains 13 residues. The CDR3 sequence: CASSITSTYERYF. In DNA form, the CDR3 reads TGTGCCAGCTCAATAACTTCAACCTACGAGCGGTACTTC.

This clonotype showed up many times. The gene calls are TRBV7-2 and TRBJ2-7, with D uncertain. The V and J ends lost 0 bases and 2 bases respectively, with 14 bases between them. Germline-derived CDR1 and CDR2 are SGHTA and FQGNSA. This CDR3 spans 16 amino acids. CDR3 sequence: CASSLAPDGRTYEQYF. DNA of the CDR3: TGTGCCAGCAGCTTAGCTCCCGACGGGCGAACCTACGAGCAGTACTTC.

This clonotype was found a few times. V and J are TRBV20-1 and TRBJ2-7, with TRBD2 matching 9 bases. The CDR3 loop spans 15 amino acids. V shed 0 bases and J 2 bases; nucleotides not matched to a gene: 5. Germline CDR1 is DFQATT and CDR2 is SNEGSKA (reference sequence). In DNA form, the CDR3 reads TGCAGTGCTAGAGATCTGCGGGGGGGACCCTACGAGCAGTACTTC. The encoded protein is CSARDLRGGPYEQYF.

This clonotype came up a few times. The chain is built from TRBV6-2 or TRBV6-3 and TRBJ2-5; possibly TRBD1 for D (6 bases). Trimming left V 5 bases short and J 2 bases short, with 18 bases between. The CDR3 is made up of 16 amino acids. Germline V gene data show CDR1 as MNHEY and CDR2 as SVGEGT. CDR3: CASSDRTGWRQETQYF. The CDR3 DNA reads TGTGCCAGCAGTGACCGCACAGGGTGGAGGCAAGAGACCCAGTACTTC.

This clonotype appeared a few times. The chain has TRBV5-1 and TRBJ1-6; D is unclear. This CDR3 has 14 residues. The V end was cut by 4 bases, the J end by 5 bases, with 10 bases between. CDR1 SGHRS and CDR2 YFSETQ come from the germline V gene. This CDR3 reads CASSPSRDNSPLHF. Here the CDR3 DNA reads TGCGCCAGCAGCCCATCGAGGGATAATTCACCCCTCCACTTT.

This clonotype was detected only a few times. The chain has TRBV20-1 and TRBJ2-7; 12 nucleotides match TRBD2. The CDR3 extends over 18 amino acids. Germline V lookup: CDR1 DFQATT, CDR2 SNEGSKA (reference sequence). The ends lost 1 base at V and 2 bases at J; junction bases unmatched: 12. CDR3 residues: CSARGGGLAGLWTYEQYF. The DNA for the CDR3 is TGCAGTGCTAGAGGTGGGGGACTAGCGGGCCTGTGGACCTACGAGCAGTACTTC.

This clonotype was detected a few times. The V gene is TRBV5-1, the J gene TRBJ2-3; D is possibly TRBD1 or TRBD2 (5 bases each). CDR3 length: 15 amino acids. From germline, CDR1 is SGHRS and CDR2 YFSETQ. Trimming removed 1 base at V and 2 bases at J, with 11 bases between. The CDR3 nucleotides are TGCGCCAGCAGCTTGTTGACAGCGGACACAGATACGCAGTATTTT. Protein product: CASSLLTADTDTQYF.

There are many counts of this clonotype. The CDR3 loop reads CSVEDLSGTYNEQFF. The CDR3 DNA follows: TGCAGCGTTGAAGATTTAAGCGGTACCTACAATGAGCAGTTCTTC. The rearrangement joins TRBV29-1 to TRBJ2-1, with TRBD2 as a possible D gene (5 bases). Germline values: CDR1 SQVTM, CDR2 ANQGSEA. Trimming shortened V by 0 bases and J by 2 bases, and 11 bases separated the two germline ends. This CDR3 region has 15 residues.

The J gene is TRBJ2-3, the V gene TRBV6-1, with no clear D. The V gene lost 2 bases and the J gene lost 14 bases, with 14 bases spanning the gap. This CDR3 has 12 residues. Looked up from germline, CDR1 is MNHNS and CDR2 is SASEGT. CDR3 bases: TGTGCCAGCAGTGAAAAGTTTGGGAATCCGTATTTT. The encoded protein is CASSEKFGNPYF.

The chain is built from TRBV29-1 and TRBJ1-1; TRBD1 matches at 11 bases. V was clipped by 3 bases and J by 0 bases; unmatched bases: 6. The CDR3 runs to 16 residues. Germline V gene lookup returns CDR1 SQVTM and CDR2 ANQGSEA. The CDR3 sequence is CSVDGGQGALNTEAFF. The CDR3 DNA reads as TGCAGCGTTGACGGAGGACAGGGGGCCCTGAACACTGAAGCTTTCTTT.

This clonotype occurred a few times. The V gene is TRBV7-2, the J gene TRBJ1-2; 11 bases map to TRBD1. V lost 2 bases to trimming and J lost 8 bases; unmatched junction nucleotides: 7. The CDR3 is 15 residues long. CDR1 SGHTA and CDR2 FQGNSA come from the germline V gene. The CDR3 DNA reads TGTGCCAGCAGCTTACGGGACAGGGGGTTAGGGGGCTACACCTTC. It encodes CASSLRDRGLGGYTF.

This clonotype was counted at least ten times. The gene calls are TRBV7-9 and TRBJ2-5; D possibly matches TRBD1 or TRBD2 (5 bases each). The CDR3 totals 14 residues. Germline loops: CDR1 SEHNR, CDR2 FQNEAQ (reference sequence). The germline V and J ends were trimmed by 2 bases and 2 bases, with 9 bases remaining between them. The CDR3 region is CASSLTGRQETQYF. The CDR3 DNA reads TGTGCCAGCAGCTTAACGGGACGTCAAGAGACCCAGTACTTC.

The V and J genes are TRBV27 and TRBJ1-2; 9 bases map to TRBD1. Germline loops: CDR1 MNHEY, CDR2 SMNVEV (reference sequence). The CDR3 covers 15 residues. Germline trimming cut 6 bases from V and 4 bases from J; bases unmatched to any gene: 9. The CDR3 spells CASRETGGSSYGYTF. The DNA of the CDR3 is TGTGCCAGCAGGGAGACAGGGGGTAGTAGCTATGGCTACACCTTC.

This clonotype was seen only a few times. This chain uses TRBV5-5 with TRBJ1-5; D unclear. The ends were cut back, 1 base at V and 3 bases at J, with 8 bases in the middle. This CDR3 is 14 amino acids long. Germline CDR1 is SGHKS and CDR2 is YYEKEE (reference sequence). CDR3 loop: CASSLTVHNQPQHF. CDR3 nucleotide sequence: TGTGCCAGCAGCTTGACAGTGCACAATCAGCCCCAGCATTTT.